This TCR beta chain was profiled in a study of T cells after posttransplantation cyclophosphamide. Study results and caveats: Skin or GI-infiltrating T cells shared few TRB sequences with blood. Later blood repertoires were often dominated by clones from the donor CD8+ memory compartment. Recipient CMV seropositivity and CMV reactivation strongly tracked TRB clonality.

As regards this clone: As yet, its antigen is unknown.

The method was immunoSEQ multiplex PCR; TCRdb's version includes in-frame clones alone and lacks a portion of them. The sample includes 25,000 to 35,000 clones, just over 85% of them seen just once. On the day of bone marrow donation, the related graft donor provided peripheral blood. CDR3 length: 16 amino acids. Trimming stripped 5 bases from V and 4 bases from J, with 20 bases between. Germline V gene lookup returns CDR1 MNHEY and CDR2 SMNVEV (reference sequence). The sequencing sample was made of PBMCs. V usage is TRBV27 and J usage is TRBJ1-1, with a possible D match to TRBD1 (5 bases). The TCR sequence derives from a man aged 50-60 years. CDR3 in DNA: TGTGCCAGCAGTCCGCTATCTCTGATAGGGGTCACTGAAGCTTTCTTT. Protein sequence: CASSPLSLIGVTEAFF.